This TCR beta chain was sequenced during a study of T cells in Graves' hyperthyroidism and ophthalmopathy. Diagnoses used clinical symptoms, serum thyroxine and TRAb, thyroid ultrasound and orbital computed tomography. Using 10 ml of fresh peripheral blood, PBMCs were prepared. The investigators amplified TCR beta CDR3 regions from RNA transcripts. First-round RT-PCR targeting the TCR CDR3 was performed with the HTBI primer set. One entry per CDR3 protein, called by TCRdb with MiXCR from the multiplex PCR reads. The data show about 380,000 distinct CDR3 sequences, roughly 14% seen once. The table lists this clonotype with many counts. The receptor's source is a man aged 30 to 39 with Graves' hyperthyroidism that later progressed to Graves' ophthalmopathy. Material for sequencing was blood.

CDR3: CASSREVGGNEKLFF. The DNA of the CDR3 is TGTGCCAGTAGTAGAGAGGTTGGAGGGAACGAAAAACTGTTTTTT. The chain couples TRBV2 to TRBJ1-4; D gene ambiguous. The CDR3 contains 15 residues. Per germline, CDR1 SNHLY and CDR2 FYNNEI. Trimming pared 9 bases from V and 8 bases from J, leaving 22 bases between.